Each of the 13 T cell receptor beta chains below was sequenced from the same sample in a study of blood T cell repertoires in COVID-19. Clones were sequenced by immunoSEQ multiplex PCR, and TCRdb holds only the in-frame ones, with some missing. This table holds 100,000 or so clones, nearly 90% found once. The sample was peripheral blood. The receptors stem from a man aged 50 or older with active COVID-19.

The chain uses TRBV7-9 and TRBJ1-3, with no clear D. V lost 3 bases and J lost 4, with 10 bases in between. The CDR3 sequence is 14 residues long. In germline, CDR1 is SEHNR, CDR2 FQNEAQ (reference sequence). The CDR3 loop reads CASSLSGVGNTIYF. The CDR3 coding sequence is TGTGCCAGCAGCTTGTCAGGTGTCGGAAACACCATATATTTT. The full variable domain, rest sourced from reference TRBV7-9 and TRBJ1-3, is DTGVSQNPRHKITKRGQNVTFRCDPISEHNRLYWYRQTLGQGPEFLTYFQNEAQLEKSRLLSDRFSAERPKGSFSTLEIQRTEQGDSAMYLCASSLSGVGNTIYFGEGSWLTVV.

CDR3 sequence reads: CASSRRDRARRTGELFF. CDR3 nucleotide sequence: TGTGCCAGCAGCCGCCGGGACAGGGCTCGGAGAACCGGGGAGCTGTTTTTT. The rearrangement uses TRBV14 and TRBJ2-2, with 9 bases matching TRBD1. This CDR3 is built from 17 residues. V gave up 4 bases and J gave up 5 bases; unmatched junction bases: 11. Germline V gives CDR1 SGHDN, CDR2 FVKESK.

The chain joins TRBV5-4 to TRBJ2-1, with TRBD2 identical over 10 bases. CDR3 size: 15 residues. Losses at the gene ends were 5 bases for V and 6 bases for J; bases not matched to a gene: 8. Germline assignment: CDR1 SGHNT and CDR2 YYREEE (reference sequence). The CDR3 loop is CASSYSGTSANEQFF. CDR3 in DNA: TGTGCCAGCAGTTACTCCGGGACTAGCGCCAATGAGCAGTTCTTC.

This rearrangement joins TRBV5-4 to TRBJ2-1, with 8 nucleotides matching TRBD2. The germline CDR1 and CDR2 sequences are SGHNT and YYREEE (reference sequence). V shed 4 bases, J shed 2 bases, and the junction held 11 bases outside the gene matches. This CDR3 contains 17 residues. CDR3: CASSTAGGGHAYNEQFF. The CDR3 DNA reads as TGTGCCAGCAGCACCGCCGGCGGGGGGCACGCCTACAATGAGCAGTTCTTC.

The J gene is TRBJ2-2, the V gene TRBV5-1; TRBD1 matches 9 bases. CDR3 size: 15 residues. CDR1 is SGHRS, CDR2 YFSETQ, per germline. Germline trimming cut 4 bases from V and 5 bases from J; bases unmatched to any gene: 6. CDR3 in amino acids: CASSNPTGGTGELFF. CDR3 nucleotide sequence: TGCGCCAGCAGCAACCCGACAGGGGGGACCGGGGAGCTGTTTTTT.

The CDR3 DNA reads TGCGCCAGCGTTCCGGGACAGGTGGCCACCGGGGAGCTGTTTTTT. Its protein product is CASVPGQVATGELFF. The genes are TRBV5-1 and TRBJ2-2; 8 positions match TRBD1. The germline CDR1 and CDR2 sequences are SGHRS and YFSETQ. The ends lost 7 bases at V and 4 bases at J; junction bases unmatched: 9. This CDR3 has 15 residues.

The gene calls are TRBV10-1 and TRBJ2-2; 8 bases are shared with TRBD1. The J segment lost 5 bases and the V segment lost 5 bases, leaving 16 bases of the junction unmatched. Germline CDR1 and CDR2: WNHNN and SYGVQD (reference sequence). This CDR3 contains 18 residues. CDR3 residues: CASSIGQGRDLVTGELFF. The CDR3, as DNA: TGCGCCAGCAGTATCGGACAGGGAAGGGACCTTGTAACCGGGGAGCTGTTTTTT.

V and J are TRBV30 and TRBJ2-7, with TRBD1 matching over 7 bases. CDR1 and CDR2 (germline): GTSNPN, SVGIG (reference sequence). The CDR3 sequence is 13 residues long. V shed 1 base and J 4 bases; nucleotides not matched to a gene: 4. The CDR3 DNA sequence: TGTGCCTGGAGTGGACAGGGCGTTTACGAGCAGTACTTC. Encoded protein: CAWSGQGVYEQYF.

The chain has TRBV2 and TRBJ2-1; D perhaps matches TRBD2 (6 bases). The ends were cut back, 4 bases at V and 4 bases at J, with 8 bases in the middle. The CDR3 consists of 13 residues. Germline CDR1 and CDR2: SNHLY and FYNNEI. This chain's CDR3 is CASSAAGYNEQFF. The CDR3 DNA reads TGTGCCAGCAGTGCGGCGGGGTACAATGAGCAGTTCTTC.

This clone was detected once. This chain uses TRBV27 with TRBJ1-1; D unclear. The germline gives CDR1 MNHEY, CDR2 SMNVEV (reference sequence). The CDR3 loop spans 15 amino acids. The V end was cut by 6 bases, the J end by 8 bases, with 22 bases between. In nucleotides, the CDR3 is TGTGCCAGCAGCCTCTTCGGGTTAGAAGACTCGGAAGCTTTCTTT. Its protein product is CASSLFGLEDSEAFF.

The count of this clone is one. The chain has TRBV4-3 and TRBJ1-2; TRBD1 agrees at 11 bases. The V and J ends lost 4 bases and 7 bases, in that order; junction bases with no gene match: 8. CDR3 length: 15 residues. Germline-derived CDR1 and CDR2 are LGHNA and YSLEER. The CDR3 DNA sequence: TGCGCCAGCAGCCTACTCGGACAGGGGGCGGCTGGCTACACCTTC. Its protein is CASSLLGQGAAGYTF.

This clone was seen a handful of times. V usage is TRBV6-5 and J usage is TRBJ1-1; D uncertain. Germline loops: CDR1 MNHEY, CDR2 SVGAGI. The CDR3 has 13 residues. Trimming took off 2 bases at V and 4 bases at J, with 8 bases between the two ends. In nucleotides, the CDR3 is TGTGCCAGCAGTTACGAGATTGGCACTGAAGCTTTCTTT. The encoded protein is CASSYEIGTEAFF.

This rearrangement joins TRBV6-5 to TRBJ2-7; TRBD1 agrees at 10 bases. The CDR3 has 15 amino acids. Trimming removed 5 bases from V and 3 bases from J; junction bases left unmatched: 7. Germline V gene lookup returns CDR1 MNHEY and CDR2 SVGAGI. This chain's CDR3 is CASSPPRDRGYEQYF. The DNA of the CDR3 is TGTGCCAGCAGTCCTCCCCGGGACAGGGGCTACGAGCAGTACTTC.